This entry lists 25 T cell receptor beta chains sequenced from one sample in a study of cytomegalovirus exposure and HLA in healthy donors. The PCR employed 60 Vbeta primers together with 13 Jbeta primers. Only in-frame clones appear in the TCRdb table, and some are missing; sequencing was by immunoSEQ multiplex PCR. The sample carries 80,000 or so clones, about 80% recorded once. Material for sequencing was PBMCs. The receptors originated from a woman between 35 and 50 years old in good health and CMV-seronegative.

The V gene is TRBV7-6, the J gene TRBJ2-7; TRBD2 matches 12 bases. Germline CDR1 reads SGHVS; CDR2 reads FNYEAQ. CDR3 size: 16 residues. Trimming cost V 6 bases and J 2 bases; bases outside gene matches: 8. The CDR3 bases are TGTGCCAGCAGTCGTGTCGGGACTAGCGGGCCCTACGAGCAGTACTTC. It translates to CASSRVGTSGPYEQYF.

CDR3 amino acids: CAMKSGTGGAGEQFF. CDR3 nucleotide sequence: TGTGCCATGAAATCCGGGACAGGGGGCGCGGGTGAGCAGTTCTTC. The genes are TRBV10-3 and TRBJ2-1; the match to TRBD1 covers 12 bases. Germline lookup yields CDR1 ENHRY and CDR2 SYGVKD. The CDR3 covers 15 residues. V shed 9 bases, J shed 9 bases, and the junction held 12 bases outside the gene matches.

This clone was counted only a few times. This chain links TRBV6-5 with TRBJ1-1; D may be TRBD1 (5 bases). The CDR3 length is 16 residues. In germline, CDR1 is MNHEY, CDR2 SVGAGI. V lost 3 bases to trimming and J lost 4 bases, with 18 bases between them. CDR3 DNA sequence: TGTGCCAGCAGTTATGGGGGGGTCCTCAGAACCACTGAAGCTTTCTTT. This translates into CASSYGGVLRTTEAFF.

This clone was seen a handful of times. The chain combines TRBV11-3 with TRBJ2-7, with 7 bases lining up with TRBD1. With 1 base clipped from V and 6 bases from J, the junction kept 6 bases outside the gene matches. CDR3 size: 14 residues. Looked up from germline, CDR1 is SGHNT and CDR2 is YENEEA. The CDR3 DNA follows: TGTGCCAGCAGCTTAGGAGAGACAGGGAGCGAGCAGTACTTC. As protein: CASSLGETGSEQYF.

The gene calls are TRBV7-3 and TRBJ2-2; tentative D call: TRBD2 (6 bases). The CDR3 contains 15 residues. V was shortened by 2 bases and J by 1 base, with 8 bases between the two germline ends. Germline V lookup: CDR1 SGHTA, CDR2 FQGTGA. The CDR3 DNA reads as TGTGCCAGCAGCTTAGCGGGGCAGAACACCGGGGAGCTGTTTTTT. The encoded protein is CASSLAGQNTGELFF.

V and J are TRBV4-3 and TRBJ2-5; 8 bases agree with TRBD1. Gene TRBJ2-7 matches the end of the DNA better, so the J call may be wrong. The CDR3 is 16 residues long. Germline-derived CDR1 and CDR2 are LGHNA and YSLEER. The CDR3 sequence is CASSQDRQGSFYEQYF. The DNA for the CDR3 is TGCGCCAGCAGCCAGGATAGACAGGGGTCCTTCTACGAGCAGTACTTC.

This CDR3 reads CASKGGTDTQYF. The CDR3 DNA follows: TGTGCCAGCAAAGGAGGCACAGATACGCAGTATTTT. The gene calls are TRBV5-6 and TRBJ2-3; D is undetermined. The CDR3 is 12 residues long. Germline V gene lookup returns CDR1 SGHDT and CDR2 YYEEEE. V was trimmed by 6 bases and J by 1 base, leaving 6 bases between them.

The chain combines TRBV4-3 with TRBJ1-2, with D perhaps TRBD1 (6 bases). Between the trimmed V and J ends, which lost 1 base and 6 bases, there was a span of 15 bases. CDR1 is LGHNA, CDR2 YSLEER, per germline. The CDR3 has 15 residues. CDR3 sequence: CASSQVGGLGNGYTF. The CDR3 nucleotides read TGCGCCAGCAGCCAAGTGGGGGGGCTCGGGAATGGCTACACCTTC.

This chain links TRBV15 with TRBJ2-2, with 10 bases aligning to TRBD2. The CDR3 length is 17 residues. In germline, CDR1 is LNHNV, CDR2 YYDKDF (reference sequence). The junction had 6 bases not matched to a gene; V was cut back by 0 bases and J by 5 bases. DNA of the CDR3: TGTGCCACCAGCAGAGATTTGGCTAGCGGGAGTACCGGGGAGCTGTTTTTT. Translated, it gives CATSRDLASGSTGELFF.

The chain joins TRBV18 to TRBJ2-1; 11 nucleotides align to TRBD2. Unmatched junction bases numbered 6, after V lost 5 bases and J lost 0 bases. The CDR3 runs to 17 residues. Germline-derived CDR1 and CDR2 are KGHSH and LQKENI. The CDR3 protein is CASSSIAGGSSYNEQFF. As DNA, the CDR3 is TGTGCCAGCTCATCGATAGCGGGGGGGAGCTCCTACAATGAGCAGTTCTTC.

The chain links TRBV6-1 to TRBJ2-3; TRBD2 agrees at 7 bases. The CDR3 covers 15 residues. The junction had 4 bases not matched to a gene; V was cut back by 2 bases and J by 2 bases. Germline V CDR1 and CDR2: MNHNS, SASEGT. This CDR3 reads CASSESAGVTDTQYF. As DNA, the CDR3 is TGTGCCAGCAGTGAATCTGCGGGGGTCACAGATACGCAGTATTTT.

The sample holds a few counts of this clone. The chain carries TRBV28 and TRBJ2-1; TRBD2 is a possible D gene (6 bases). CDR3 length equals 16 residues. Germline V gene sequence: CDR1 MDHEN, CDR2 SYDVKM. The ends were cut back, 7 bases at V and 6 bases at J, with 22 bases in the middle. CDR3 DNA sequence: TGTGCCAGCACCTTGGCAGCGGGTGCTGAGGGCAATGAGCAGTTCTTC. Protein sequence: CASTLAAGAEGNEQFF.

This rearrangement joins TRBV15 to TRBJ2-3; possibly TRBD2 for D (6 bases). CDR1 is LNHNV and CDR2 is YYDKDF in the germline V gene (reference sequence). V lost 8 bases and J 2 bases, leaving 14 bases between the germline ends. The CDR3 consists of 14 residues. DNA of the CDR3: TGTGCCACCTCCCTCGGGGGTGACACAGATACGCAGTATTTT. Residues: CATSLGGDTDTQYF.

The chain is built from TRBV4-3 and TRBJ2-5; 9 positions agree with TRBD2. This CDR3 region has 17 residues. Germline loops: CDR1 LGHNA, CDR2 YSLEER. The V and J ends lost 1 base and 5 bases, in that order; junction bases with no gene match: 11. CDR3 in amino acids: CASSQVAAGGPRETQYF. CDR3 DNA: TGCGCCAGCAGCCAAGTGGCAGCGGGAGGCCCGCGGGAGACCCAGTACTTC.

The chain employs TRBV7-8 and TRBJ2-5, with TRBD2 matching over 8 bases. Trimming took 2 bases from V and 2 from J; bases not matched to a gene: 19. Germline V gives CDR1 SGHVS, CDR2 FQNEAQ. The CDR3 contains 20 residues. The CDR3 nucleotides are TGTGCCAGCAGCTTACCCCGGAGTGGCGGGAGGAAGATGGGGCAAGAGACCCAGTACTTC. Amino acids: CASSLPRSGGRKMGQETQYF.

This chain joins TRBV28 and TRBJ1-5, with D perhaps matching TRBD1 (6 bases). The V end was cut by 5 bases, the J end by 5 bases, with 13 bases between. The CDR3 spans 14 residues. Germline V gene lookup returns CDR1 MDHEN and CDR2 SYDVKM. CDR3 in DNA: TGTGCCAGCAGTACAGGGTGGGGAGATCAGCCCCAGCATTTT. Residues: CASSTGWGDQPQHF.

This sequence joins TRBV6-1 and TRBJ1-2, with a weak D call TRBD1 (6 bases). The CDR3 is 15 residues long. Per germline, CDR1 MNHNS and CDR2 SASEGT. Trimming removed 6 bases at V and 0 bases at J, with 14 bases between. CDR3 sequence (DNA): TGTGCCAGCAGGACCACAGGGTCCACTAACTATGGCTACACCTTC. As protein: CASRTTGSTNYGYTF.

The gene calls are TRBV5-1 and TRBJ2-5; D remains ambiguous. Deletions cut 0 bases from V and 5 bases from J, with 8 bases between. The CDR3 runs 13 residues. Per germline, CDR1 SGHRS and CDR2 YFSETQ. In DNA, the CDR3 is TGCGCCAGCAGCTTGGATGTATTGGAGACCCAGTACTTC. Translation gives CASSLDVLETQYF.

This clone came up a few times. The rearrangement joins TRBV7-3 to TRBJ2-3; TRBD2 agrees at 8 bases. V was clipped by 2 bases and J by 1 base; unmatched bases: 5. This CDR3 region has 16 residues. Germline V lookup: CDR1 SGHTA, CDR2 FQGTGA. The CDR3 DNA is TGTGCCAGCAGCTTAGGGCTAGCGGGTGGCACAGATACGCAGTATTTT. It specifies CASSLGLAGGTDTQYF.

The gene calls are TRBV9 and TRBJ1-6, with TRBD1 identical over 9 bases. The CDR3 runs 15 residues. Germline CDR1 SGDLS, CDR2 YYNGEE. V dropped 0 bases and J dropped 6; count of bases not matched to a gene: 1. The CDR3: CASSVAGQGNSPLHF. The CDR3 coding sequence is TGTGCCAGCAGCGTAGCGGGACAGGGTAATTCACCCCTCCACTTT.

The rearrangement joins TRBV6-1 to TRBJ1-1; D not certain. V lost 2 bases to trimming and J lost 11 bases, with 12 bases between them. Germline assignment: CDR1 MNHNS and CDR2 SASEGT. The CDR3 runs to 12 residues. Written as DNA, the CDR3 is TGTGCCAGCAGTGAAACCGGGTATTTGGCTTTCTTT. Translated: CASSETGYLAFF.

The genes are TRBV10-1 and TRBJ2-3, with D maybe TRBD2 (5 bases). The length of the CDR3 is 16 residues. Trimming stripped 3 bases from V and 2 bases from J, with 15 bases between. Germline V gives CDR1 WNHNN, CDR2 SYGVQD (reference sequence). The CDR3 sequence is CASSDVGTGNTDTQYF. CDR3 in DNA: TGCGCCAGCAGTGATGTGGGTACGGGAAACACAGATACGCAGTATTTT.

V gene TRBV5-6 combines with J gene TRBJ1-2, with 10 bases lining up with TRBD1. Germline CDR1 and CDR2: SGHDT and YYEEEE. There are 15 residues in the CDR3. Trimming cost V 4 bases and J 3 bases; bases outside gene matches: 6. The chain's CDR3 is CASSIGTGVYYGYTF. CDR3 bases: TGTGCCAGCAGCATCGGGACAGGGGTGTACTATGGCTACACCTTC.

The V gene is TRBV10-2, the J gene TRBJ2-1, with TRBD2 identical over 12 bases. Germline-derived CDR1 and CDR2 are WSHSY and SAAADI. V trimming: 6 bases; J trimming: 10 bases; junction bases outside the gene matches: 10. The CDR3 consists of 15 residues. The CDR3 DNA sequence: TGCGCCAGCAGCCGACTAGCGGGGGACCTGGGGGAGCAGTTCTTC. It translates to CASSRLAGDLGEQFF.

This sequence joins TRBV5-1 and TRBJ1-2; a weak D match, TRBD1 (5 bases). Germline CDR1 is SGHRS and CDR2 is YFSETQ. V was cut by 0 bases and J by 0 bases, with 9 bases left in between. The CDR3 runs to 15 residues. CDR3 DNA sequence: TGCGCCAGCAGCTTGGTAACAGGAACTAACTATGGCTACACCTTC. Amino acid sequence: CASSLVTGTNYGYTF.